This T cell receptor (beta chain) was obtained from a study of blood T cell repertoires in COVID-19. Study-level background: Acute-phase and convalescent COVID-19 samples originated in the United States, Italy and Spain.

Trimming removed 5 bases from V and 4 bases from J; junction bases left unmatched: 6. Germline V gene data show CDR1 as SEHNR and CDR2 as FQNEAQ (reference sequence). There are 15 residues in the CDR3. The data were produced by immunoSEQ multiplex PCR, yet TCRdb's version contains in-frame clones alone and is incomplete. The sample consists of about 430,000 clones, roughly 90% of them appearing once. Participant ages covered about 18 to 90 years across about 25 US areas. Cohort allocation depended upon clinical history that participants reported. Exposed enrollees had met someone with a PCR-confirmed or clinician-diagnosed COVID-19 case at some point within the 2 weeks before study entry.

Sequenced material: PBMCs or T cells enriched from blood (not recorded which). The V call is TRBV7-9, the J call TRBJ1-5; 9 positions agree with TRBD1. This receptor was taken from a woman younger than 30 who had been exposed to COVID-19. As DNA, the CDR3 is TGTGCCAGCAGCCCAACCGGGACAGGGAATCAGCCCCAGCATTTT. Protein product: CASSPTGTGNQPQHF.